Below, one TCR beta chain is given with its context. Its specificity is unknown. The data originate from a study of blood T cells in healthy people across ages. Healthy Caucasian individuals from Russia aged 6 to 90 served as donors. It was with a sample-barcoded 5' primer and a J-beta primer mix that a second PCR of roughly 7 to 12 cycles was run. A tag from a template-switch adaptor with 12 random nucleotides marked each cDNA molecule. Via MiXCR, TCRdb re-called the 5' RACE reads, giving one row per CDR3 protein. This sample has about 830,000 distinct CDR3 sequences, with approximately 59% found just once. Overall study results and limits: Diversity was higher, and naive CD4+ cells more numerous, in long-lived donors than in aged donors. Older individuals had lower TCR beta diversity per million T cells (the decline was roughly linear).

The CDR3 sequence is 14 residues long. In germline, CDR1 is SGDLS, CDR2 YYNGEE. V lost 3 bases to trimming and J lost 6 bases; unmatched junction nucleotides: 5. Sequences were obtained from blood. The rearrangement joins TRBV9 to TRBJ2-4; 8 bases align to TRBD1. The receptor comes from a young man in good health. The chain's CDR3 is CASSGQGAGNIQYF. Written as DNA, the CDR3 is TGTGCCAGCAGCGGTCAGGGGGCTGGAAACATTCAGTACTTC.